The present T cell receptor beta chain was sequenced within a study of vaccination and CD4 T cells after COVID-19. In its sample, this clonotype was seen a few times. Its antigen is currently unknown. The study sequenced cultured CD4+ T cell DNA using the Oncomine TCR Beta short-read assay. Each CDR3 protein is one row after TCRdb ran MiXCR on the PCR reads. The sample yields under 15,000 distinct CDR3 sequences, more than 30% seen once. The germline CDR1 and CDR2 sequences are DFQATT and SNEGSKA (reference sequence). The V and J ends lost 5 bases and 5 bases, in that order; junction bases with no gene match: 15. This CDR3 has 18 residues. Described treatment: approximately 9-day PBMC culture with coronavirus spike peptide pools or control peptides (ViraFEST assay).

Sequenced material: CD4+ T cells from blood, cultured in vitro, taken after SARS-CoV-2 vaccination. This chain joins TRBV20-1 and TRBJ2-5, with 15 positions matching TRBD2. This sequence originates from a human donor who had recovered from COVID-19. DNA of the CDR3: TGCAGTGCTCAGACAGGGGGACTAGCGGGAGGATTTCGGGAGACCCAGTACTTC. This translates into CSAQTGGLAGGFRETQYF.